Below, 17 T cell receptor beta chains from the same sample are listed, as sequenced in a study of T cells after yellow fever vaccination. MiXCR, applied by TCRdb to the 5' RACE reads, yields one record per CDR3 protein. The sample yields under 300,000 distinct CDR3 sequences, approximately 6.8% seen once. The starting material was CD4+ T cells sorted from PBMCs, obtained on the day of the yellow fever booster vaccination. These receptors were collected from a man under 40 who received the YFV17D yellow fever vaccine.

A few counts support this clonotype. The chain has TRBV6-5 and TRBJ2-1; 9 bases align to TRBD1. Germline V gene sequence: CDR1 MNHEY, CDR2 SVGAGI. Germline trimming cut 0 bases from V and 4 bases from J; bases unmatched to any gene: 1. The CDR3 contains 15 residues. CDR3: CASSYSGQGYNEQFF. CDR3 coding DNA: TGTGCCAGCAGTTACTCCGGACAGGGGTACAATGAGCAGTTCTTC.

This clonotype showed up many times. The V gene is TRBV3-1, the J gene TRBJ2-1, with D possibly being TRBD2 (5 bases). This CDR3 is 12 amino acids long. Germline V gives CDR1 LGHDT, CDR2 YNNKEL (reference sequence). V dropped 4 bases and J dropped 4 bases, with 5 bases sitting between them. CDR3 nucleotide sequence: TGTGCCAGCAGCCGGACTTACAATGAGCAGTTCTTC. Translating it yields CASSRTYNEQFF.

This clonotype was found many times. This chain links TRBV7-9 with TRBJ2-1; 14 bases map to TRBD2. Germline CDR1 and CDR2: SEHNR and FQNEAQ (reference sequence). This CDR3 contains 15 residues. Losses at the gene ends were 5 bases for V and 9 bases for J; bases not matched to a gene: 6. CDR3 loop: CASSNPGLAGVEQFF. For the CDR3, the DNA is TGTGCCAGCAGCAACCCGGGACTAGCGGGAGTTGAGCAGTTCTTC.

The V gene is TRBV6-1, the J gene TRBJ1-5; D may be TRBD1 (5 bases). V shed 3 bases and J shed 1 base, with 10 bases lying between them. The CDR3 has 15 residues. CDR1 and CDR2 from the germline V gene are MNHNS and SASEGT. This chain's CDR3 is CASSDPGRSNQPQHF. The CDR3 DNA is TGTGCCAGCAGTGACCCGGGACGGAGCAATCAGCCCCAGCATTTT.

This clonotype was observed a few times. The CDR3 DNA reads TGCGTCTCGGCCGGGGGTAACCAAGAGACCCAGTACTTC. This encodes CVSAGGNQETQYF. The chain is built from TRBV5-1 and TRBJ2-5; TRBD2 is a possible D gene (6 bases). The CDR3 covers 13 residues. Germline V gene data show CDR1 as SGHRS and CDR2 as YFSETQ.

This chain uses TRBV5-1 with TRBJ2-7; 11 nucleotides agree with TRBD2. The CDR3 is made up of 16 amino acids. After removal of 5 bases from V and 6 bases from J, the junction contained 13 bases not matched to a gene. The V gene's germline CDR1 is SGHRS and CDR2 YFSETQ. The CDR3 DNA reads TGCGCCAGCAGGACCCAACCCTTAGCGGGAGGGGGCGAGCAGTACTTC. Amino acids: CASRTQPLAGGGEQYF.

This clonotype came up many times. The genes are TRBV3-1 and TRBJ2-2; D possibly corresponds to TRBD1 (6 bases). The CDR3 runs to 13 residues. Germline loops: CDR1 LGHDT, CDR2 YNNKEL (reference sequence). Trimming pared 8 bases from V and 7 bases from J, leaving 14 bases between. The CDR3 coding sequence is TGTGCCAGCGGACAGAGATCCTACGGGGAGCTGTTTTTT. It codes for CASGQRSYGELFF.

This clonotype was seen a few times. The V call is TRBV11-1, the J call TRBJ2-7, with 9 bases identical to TRBD2. This CDR3 has 15 amino acids. Germline CDR1 is SGHAT and CDR2 is FQDESV (reference sequence). V lost 5 bases, J lost 8 bases, and 13 bases stayed unmatched. The CDR3 reads CASSRPGQREVKQYF. For the CDR3, the DNA is TGTGCCAGCAGCCGACCGGGCCAGCGGGAGGTGAAGCAGTACTTC.

The chain uses TRBV29-1 and TRBJ2-2; D possibly uses TRBD1 or TRBD2 (5 bases each). V shed 5 bases and J shed 6 bases, with 13 bases lying between them. The CDR3 spans 13 residues. The germline CDR1 and CDR2 sequences are SQVTM and ANQGSEA. The CDR3 loop reads CSVHWGKSGELFF. Written as DNA, the CDR3 is TGCAGCGTTCACTGGGGGAAGTCCGGGGAGCTGTTTTTT.

The chain joins TRBV3-1 to TRBJ2-7; 10 nucleotides line up with TRBD2. This CDR3 region has 15 residues. Germline lookup yields CDR1 LGHDT and CDR2 YNNKEL (reference sequence). J was trimmed by 3 bases and V by 1 base; bases with no gene match: 3. This CDR3 reads CASSQGGLAIYEQYF. The CDR3 nucleotides are TGTGCCAGCAGCCAAGGGGGACTAGCGATCTACGAGCAGTACTTC.

This clonotype was picked up a small number of times. The chain is built from TRBV29-1 and TRBJ1-2; a possible D gene is TRBD1 (5 bases). The V and J ends lost 3 bases and 5 bases respectively, with 13 bases between them. Germline CDR1 SQVTM, CDR2 ANQGSEA. The CDR3 totals 13 residues. CDR3: CSVDSGKGYGYTF. Written as DNA, the CDR3 is TGCAGCGTTGATTCGGGGAAGGGGTATGGCTACACCTTC.

This clonotype was observed many times. The J gene is TRBJ2-5, the V gene TRBV12-3 or TRBV12-4; 10 positions agree with TRBD2. V dropped 3 bases and J dropped 2; count of bases not matched to a gene: 3. The CDR3 is made up of 15 amino acids. CDR3 region: CASSFWTSGQETQYF. The CDR3 nucleotides read TGTGCCAGCAGTTTCTGGACTAGCGGTCAAGAGACCCAGTACTTC.

The V and J genes are TRBV7-2 and TRBJ2-5, with 9 bases identical to TRBD2. Losses at the gene ends were 5 bases for V and 5 bases for J; bases not matched to a gene: 6. In germline, CDR1 is SGHTA, CDR2 FQGNSA. This CDR3 is 14 amino acids long. CDR3 nucleotides: TGTGCCAGCAGCGGGGGACTAGCTCGCGAGACCCAGTACTTC. Translation: CASSGGLARETQYF.

This clonotype came up a few times. Its ends do not fully match the called genes, so a read error is possible. V gene TRBV7-8 combines with J gene TRBJ2-1; 10 bases match TRBD2. The length of the CDR3 is 15 residues. Looked up from germline, CDR1 is SGHVS and CDR2 is FQNEAQ. Here the CDR3 DNA reads TGTGCCAGCAGCTCCCGCCTAGCGGGAGTAGGCCCCCCCCTCTTC. Amino acids: CASSSRLAGVGPPLF.

This clonotype was recorded many times. The V gene is TRBV20-1, the J gene TRBJ2-3; tentatively, D is TRBD1 (6 bases). Germline CDR1 DFQATT, CDR2 SNEGSKA (reference sequence). This CDR3 is 14 amino acids long. The V and J ends lost 2 bases and 0 bases respectively, with 9 bases between them. CDR3 protein: CSARRGFSTDTQYF. The CDR3 DNA reads TGCAGTGCTAGAAGGGGGTTTAGCACAGATACGCAGTATTTT.

This chain links TRBV3-1 with TRBJ2-4; possibly TRBD1 or TRBD2 for D (5 bases each). V lost 1 base and J lost 2, with 6 bases in between. In germline, CDR1 is LGHDT, CDR2 YNNKEL (reference sequence). This CDR3 contains 14 residues. CDR3 residues: CASSQGGPKNIQYF. The DNA of the CDR3 is TGTGCCAGCAGCCAAGGGGGACCCAAAAACATTCAGTACTTC.

For this clonotype: Likely a read error: the CDR3 ends without its conserved phenylalanine or tryptophan. The chain has TRBV20-1 and TRBJ1-5; 7 nucleotides match TRBD1. CDR1 and CDR2 from the germline V gene are DFQATT and SNEGSKA (reference sequence). There are 16 residues in the CDR3. DNA of the CDR3: TGCTGTGCTAGAGACACAAGGCAGGGGGACAATCAGCCCCAGCATTCT. Translating gives CCARDTRQGDNQPQHS.